A single sample is the source of the 3 T cell receptor beta chains below, sequenced in a study of T cells in Graves' hyperthyroidism and ophthalmopathy. The investigators amplified TCR beta CDR3 regions from RNA transcripts. In the first-round RT-PCR of the TCR CDR3, the HTBI primer set was used. TCRdb processed the multiplex PCR reads anew with MiXCR; each CDR3 protein has one entry. Of 500,000 to 600,000 distinct CDR3 sequences in the sample, 15% to 20% are singletons; the top ten hold approximately 48%. The sequencing sample was made of blood. These receptors were taken from a man between 40 and 49 years old with Graves' ophthalmopathy.

The V call is TRBV12-3 or TRBV12-4, the J call TRBJ1-1; D is uncertain. CDR3 size: 15 residues. Trimming took 5 bases from V and 4 from J, leaving 17 bases between them. CDR3 coding DNA: TGTGCCAGCAGTGACGGAGGGCCTCGAGGCACTGAAGCTTTCTTT. It encodes CASSDGGPRGTEAFF.

V gene TRBV20-1 combines with J gene TRBJ2-1; perhaps TRBD2 as D (6 bases). V lost 3 bases and J 4 bases, leaving 16 bases between the germline ends. CDR1 and CDR2 from the germline V gene are DFQATT and SNEGSKA (reference sequence). The length of the CDR3 is 15 residues. Here the CDR3 reads CSASSVSAGYNEQFF. The CDR3 DNA is TGCAGTGCTAGTTCGGTATCCGCGGGGTACAATGAGCAGTTCTTC.

The genes are TRBV20-1 and TRBJ2-7, with TRBD2 matching over 13 bases. CDR3 length: 14 amino acids. Germline-derived CDR1 and CDR2 are DFQATT and SNEGSKA (reference sequence). The DNA of the CDR3 is TGCAGCACCGGGACTAGCGGGACCTGGGGCGAGCAGTACTTC. Its translation is CSTGTSGTWGEQYF.